Listed here are 27 T cell receptor beta chains from one sample, sequenced in a study of T cells after yellow fever vaccination. Using its own MiXCR run on the 5' RACE reads, TCRdb lists one record per CDR3 protein. The repertoire consists of roughly 96,000 distinct CDR3 sequences, with roughly 8.2% occurring once and the leading ten covering around 16%. The sample here was CD8+ T cells not binding an NS4B(214-222) dextramer, sorted from PBMCs, taken around 15 days after the first yellow fever vaccination. These receptors all come from a man between 18 and 29 years old who received the YFV17D yellow fever vaccine.

The CDR3 sequence: CASSFGQHSEQYV. The CDR3 region has the DNA TGTGCCAGCAGTTTCGGACAGCACAGCGAGCAGTACGTC. This chain uses TRBV12-3 or TRBV12-4 with TRBJ2-7; TRBD1 is a possible D gene (6 bases). With 3 bases removed from V and 6 bases from J, the gap between germline ends came to 12 bases. CDR3 length: 13 amino acids.

The table lists this clonotype with many counts. The rearrangement joins TRBV15 to TRBJ1-5; D might be TRBD1 (5 bases). V was clipped by 0 bases and J by 4 bases, with 10 bases between them. Germline CDR1 is LNHNV and CDR2 is YYDKDF (reference sequence). The CDR3 consists of 15 residues. The DNA for the CDR3 is TGTGCCACCAGCAGAGATTGGGCAGGGAATCAGCCCCAGCATTTT. Protein sequence: CATSRDWAGNQPQHF.

V is TRBV3-1 and J is TRBJ2-5; TRBD1 might be the D (6 bases). V was clipped by 0 bases and J by 1 base, with 15 bases between them. CDR1 and CDR2 from the germline V gene are LGHDT and YNNKEL (reference sequence). The CDR3 is 17 residues long. The CDR3 DNA is TGTGCCAGCAGCCAAGATCAAAGGCGGACAGTCCAAGAGACCCAGTACTTC. Translation gives CASSQDQRRTVQETQYF.

This clonotype was observed a few times. The gene calls are TRBV7-9 and TRBJ2-3, with D tentatively TRBD2 (6 bases). Trimming removed 5 bases at V and 5 bases at J, with 11 bases between. CDR3 length: 13 residues. Germline-derived CDR1 and CDR2 are SEHNR and FQNEAQ (reference sequence). CDR3 nucleotides: TGTGCCAGCAGCCCGCGGGACGGAGATACGCAGTATTTT. As protein: CASSPRDGDTQYF.

This clonotype was picked up many times. The J gene is TRBJ2-4, the V gene TRBV4-3, with 9 bases identical to TRBD1. Looked up from germline, CDR1 is LGHNA and CDR2 is YSLEER. This CDR3 is built from 15 residues. With 0 bases clipped from V and 6 bases from J, the junction kept 3 bases outside the gene matches. CDR3 region: CASSQDTTGGNIQYF. The CDR3 coding sequence is TGCGCCAGCAGCCAAGATACGACAGGGGGAAACATTCAGTACTTC.

The V gene is TRBV7-9, the J gene TRBJ2-3; D is unclear. CDR1 is SEHNR and CDR2 is FQNEAQ in the germline V gene (reference sequence). The CDR3 length is 15 residues. The ends were cut back, 6 bases at V and 2 bases at J, with 15 bases in the middle. The DNA for the CDR3 is TGTGCCAGCAGTTCCAGCCCGGTCTTCACAGATACGCAGTATTTT. Translated, it gives CASSSSPVFTDTQYF.

This chain joins TRBV20-1 and TRBJ2-1, with D perhaps TRBD1 (5 bases). Trimming cost V 1 base and J 5 bases, with 9 bases left between them. This CDR3 has 13 amino acids. Germline lookup yields CDR1 DFQATT and CDR2 SNEGSKA (reference sequence). CDR3 sequence reads: CSARGQTHNEQFF. Here the CDR3 DNA reads TGCAGTGCTAGAGGACAGACTCACAATGAGCAGTTCTTC.

This clonotype was recorded a few times. The chain is built from TRBV5-1 and TRBJ2-1, with D perhaps matching TRBD2 (5 bases). Trimming pared 4 bases from V and 7 bases from J, leaving 24 bases between. The CDR3 covers 17 residues. Per germline, CDR1 SGHRS and CDR2 YFSETQ. CDR3 DNA: TGCGCCAGCAGCGAAGAACACCGGGAACTACGGGGAAATGAGCAGTTCTTC. Amino acid sequence: CASSEEHRELRGNEQFF.

The chain couples TRBV19 to TRBJ1-5; TRBD1 aligns across 12 bases. The CDR3 covers 15 residues. V lost 5 bases and J lost 6; bases outside the gene matches: 5. Looked up from germline, CDR1 is LNHDA and CDR2 is SQIVND (reference sequence). The CDR3 sequence: CASSGTGGYGQPQHF. In nucleotides, the CDR3 is TGTGCCAGTAGTGGGACAGGGGGCTACGGTCAGCCCCAGCATTTT.

Only a few counts were recorded for this clonotype. The chain employs TRBV4-1 and TRBJ2-7, with TRBD1 matching over 7 bases. Germline CDR1 is MGHRA and CDR2 is YSYEKL. V lost 4 bases to trimming and J lost 0 bases; unmatched junction nucleotides: 9. The CDR3 sequence is 16 residues long. The CDR3 nucleotides read TGCGCCAGCAGCCCTTGGACAGGCACTAGCTCCTACGAGCAGTACTTC. It is translated as CASSPWTGTSSYEQYF.

This clonotype has just a few counts. J is TRBJ2-5 and V is TRBV14; D not resolved. The CDR3 spans 14 residues. The V and J ends lost 0 bases and 2 bases respectively, with 7 bases between them. Germline CDR1 is SGHDN and CDR2 is FVKESK. CDR3 sequence: CASSQDRWQETQYF. The CDR3 nucleotides read TGTGCCAGCAGCCAAGATCGATGGCAAGAGACCCAGTACTTC.

This chain connects TRBV15 to TRBJ2-5; D assignment may be TRBD1 or TRBD2 (5 bases each). The CDR3 has 15 amino acids. The germline gives CDR1 LNHNV, CDR2 YYDKDF (reference sequence). Trimming left V 2 bases short and J 3 bases short, with 13 bases between. This CDR3 reads CATSRIPGPKETQYF. The CDR3, as DNA: TGTGCCACCAGCAGAATTCCGGGACCCAAAGAGACCCAGTACTTC.

This clonotype was seen a few times. V and J are TRBV29-1 and TRBJ2-1; 7 bases match TRBD2. The CDR3 spans 13 residues. V was pared by 3 bases and J by 9 bases, with 8 bases of the junction left unmatched. Germline V CDR1 and CDR2: SQVTM, ANQGSEA. The CDR3 sequence is CSVDREGRGEQFF. CDR3 nucleotide sequence: TGCAGCGTTGACAGGGAGGGTAGGGGTGAGCAGTTCTTC.

The gene calls are TRBV7-9 and TRBJ2-7, with TRBD1 identical over 7 bases. The V gene's germline CDR1 is SEHNR and CDR2 FQNEAQ (reference sequence). The length of the CDR3 is 13 residues. The ends lost 8 bases at V and 2 bases at J; junction bases unmatched: 6. This CDR3 is CASGSDRTYEQYV. The DNA of the CDR3 is TGTGCCAGCGGGTCGGACAGGACCTACGAGCAGTACGTC.

CDR3 nucleotides: TGTGCCAACACCGCGGGGGCAGGGGTGGGTGTGAAAGATACGCAGTATTTT. It yields the protein CANTAGAGVGVKDTQYF. The rearrangement links TRBV10-3 to TRBJ2-3, with D tentatively TRBD2 (7 bases). The length of the CDR3 is 17 residues. Trimming pared 10 bases from V and 5 bases from J, leaving 28 bases between. CDR1 and CDR2 (germline): ENHRY, SYGVKD.

This clonotype was found a few times. V and J are TRBV6-6 and TRBJ2-7, with TRBD1 matching 7 bases. V lost 7 bases, J lost 3 bases, and 6 bases stayed unmatched. The CDR3 extends over 13 amino acids. The V gene's germline CDR1 is MNHNY and CDR2 SVGAGI (reference sequence). As DNA, the CDR3 is TGTGCCAGCATACCGGACAGGATCTACGAGCAGTACGTC. Protein product: CASIPDRIYEQYV.

This clonotype was picked up a small number of times. The V and J genes are TRBV12-3 or TRBV12-4 and TRBJ2-2; D remains unclear. This CDR3 region has 12 residues. V lost 10 bases and J 8 bases, leaving 14 bases between the germline ends. In DNA, the CDR3 is TGTGCCATCAGAAAGTGGGCTGGGGAGCTGTTTTTT. Encoded protein: CAIRKWAGELFF.

The rearrangement joins TRBV5-4 to TRBJ2-7; 13 bases map to TRBD2. Looked up from germline, CDR1 is SGHNT and CDR2 is YYREEE (reference sequence). The CDR3 contains 15 residues. V shed 3 bases and J 3 bases; nucleotides not matched to a gene: 3. The CDR3 nucleotides read TGTGCCAGCAGCTCGGGACTAGCGGGGAGCTACGAGCAGTACTTC. Protein sequence: CASSSGLAGSYEQYF. The variable domain in full, with the rest retrieved from reference TRBV5-4 and TRBJ2-7, is ETGVTQSPTHLIKTRGQQVTLRCSSQSGHNTVSWYQQALGQGPQFIFQYYREEENGRGNFPPRFSGLQFPNYSSELNVNALELDDSALYLCASSSGLAGSYEQYFGPGTRLTVT.

The gene calls are TRBV7-9 and TRBJ2-3; 8 bases fit TRBD2. There are 15 residues in the CDR3. V shed 4 bases, J shed 0 bases, and the junction held 3 bases outside the gene matches. CDR1 SEHNR and CDR2 FQNEAQ come from the germline V gene (reference sequence). CDR3 bases: TGTGCCAGCAGCTCTGAGCGGGGGAGCACAGATACGCAGTATTTT. Translating gives CASSSERGSTDTQYF.

This clonotype was detected only a few times. The genes are TRBV6-2 or TRBV6-3 and TRBJ2-3; D perhaps matches TRBD2 (5 bases). The germline V and J ends were trimmed by 4 bases and 2 bases, with 13 bases remaining between them. Germline CDR1 MNHEY, CDR2 SVGEGT. The CDR3 runs to 15 residues. The CDR3: CASSFGVQHTDTQYF. The CDR3 DNA reads TGTGCCAGCAGTTTCGGGGTCCAACACACAGATACGCAGTATTTT.

This clonotype was counted ten times or more. V is TRBV29-1 and J is TRBJ1-1; no definite D call. Trimming pared 0 bases from V and 0 bases from J, leaving 8 bases between. The length of the CDR3 is 14 residues. CDR1 and CDR2 (germline): SQVTM, ANQGSEA. The CDR3 nucleotides read TGCAGCGTTGAAGATACGCAATTGAACACTGAAGCTTTCTTT. This encodes CSVEDTQLNTEAFF. The whole variable domain, filled in from reference TRBV29-1 and TRBJ1-1, reads SAVISQKPSRDICQRGTSLTIQCQVDSQVTMMFWYRQQPGQSLTLIATANQGSEATYESGFVIDKFPISRPNLTFSTLTVSNMSPEDSSIYLCSVEDTQLNTEAFFGQGTRLTVV.

V usage is TRBV4-1 and J usage is TRBJ2-1, with D perhaps given as TRBD1 or TRBD2 (5 bases each). Deletions cut 0 bases from V and 5 bases from J, with 14 bases between. The CDR3 consists of 16 residues. Germline CDR1 and CDR2: MGHRA and YSYEKL. CDR3 nucleotides: TGCGCCAGCAGCCAAGAGGGGACCGGGTTAGACAATGAGCAGTTCTTC. It specifies CASSQEGTGLDNEQFF.

This clonotype has more than one count but fewer than ten. The J gene is TRBJ2-1, the V gene TRBV4-3; D gene uncertain. Between the trimmed V and J ends, which lost 0 bases and 4 bases, there was a span of 7 bases. CDR1 is LGHNA, CDR2 YSLEER, per germline. CDR3 size: 14 residues. CDR3 in DNA: TGCGCCAGCAGCCAAGATCCCATTTACAATGAGCAGTTCTTC. Protein product: CASSQDPIYNEQFF.

This clonotype has only a few counts. The rearrangement links TRBV4-1 to TRBJ2-2, with a weak D call TRBD2 (6 bases). CDR3 length: 17 residues. The V gene's germline CDR1 is MGHRA and CDR2 YSYEKL. V lost 4 bases and J 2 bases, leaving 17 bases between the germline ends. This CDR3 reads CASSRHPGDFNTGELFF. In DNA, the CDR3 is TGCGCCAGCAGCCGCCACCCCGGGGACTTCAACACCGGGGAGCTGTTTTTT.

This clonotype was seen a few times. This sequence joins TRBV7-9 and TRBJ2-7; D is unresolved. CDR1 SEHNR and CDR2 FQNEAQ come from the germline V gene (reference sequence). With 8 bases removed from V and 6 bases from J, the gap between germline ends came to 11 bases. CDR3 length: 11 residues. In DNA form, the CDR3 reads TGTGCCAGCCAAACGAACCGCGAGCAGTACTTC. It translates to CASQTNREQYF.

This clonotype turned up a few times. The V call is TRBV27, the J call TRBJ2-7, with 9 nucleotides matching TRBD2. CDR1 and CDR2 (germline): MNHEY, SMNVEV (reference sequence). This CDR3 has 14 amino acids. Germline trimming cut 6 bases from V and 4 bases from J; bases unmatched to any gene: 7. Here the CDR3 DNA reads TGTGCCAGCAGGGACGGAGCGGGGGGTTACGAGCAGTACGTC. Its translation: CASRDGAGGYEQYV.

V is TRBV27 and J is TRBJ2-1, with D perhaps TRBD1 (6 bases). V was shortened by 4 bases and J by 4 bases, with 14 bases between the two germline ends. Germline assignment: CDR1 MNHEY and CDR2 SMNVEV (reference sequence). The CDR3 loop spans 15 amino acids. CDR3 region: CASSSAVGAYNEQFF. Written as DNA, the CDR3 is TGTGCCAGCAGTTCCGCTGTGGGGGCGTACAATGAGCAGTTCTTC.